These T cell receptor beta chains were read from a single sample in a study of EBV T-cell therapy then PD-1 blockade in nasopharyngeal carcinoma. Here immunoSEQ multiplex PCR was the method, and the copy in TCRdb shows in-frame clones only, minus some. In the table there are roughly 20,000 clones, almost 85% of which are singletons. These receptors' targets are unknown. Sequences were derived from CD8+ T cells from blood, sampled at roughly day 35 from a patient whose treatment included autologous EBV-specific T cells and nivolumab. These receptors were taken from a man in his forties with nasopharyngeal carcinoma. Both conserved end residues are part of each CDR3. The D gene is left open where the match is weak. Part of the rows lack a size; the others show once, few, many or a class for expanded clones.

d_call: NA
j_call: TRBJ1-5
clone_size: NA
v_call: TRBV7-9
cdr3_aa: CASLGGINQPQHF
cdr3_nt: TGTGCCAGCCTCGGAGGGATCAATCAGCCCCAGCATTTT

d_call: NA
j_call: TRBJ2-1
clone_size: NA
v_call: TRBV5-5
cdr3_aa: CASSSQGLVYYNEQFF
cdr3_nt: TGTGCCAGCAGTTCCCAGGGGTTAGTTTACTACAATGAGCAGTTCTTC

d_call: NA
j_call: TRBJ2-5
clone_size: NA
v_call: TRBV7-9
cdr3_aa: CASSLELQETQYF
cdr3_nt: TGTGCCAGCAGCTTAGAATTGCAAGAGACCCAGTACTTC

d_call: NA
j_call: TRBJ2-5
clone_size: NA
v_call: TRBV27
cdr3_aa: CASSSQETQYF
cdr3_nt: TGTGCCAGCAGTTCACAGGAGACCCAGTACTTC

d_call: NA
j_call: TRBJ1-6
clone_size: NA
v_call: TRBV5-1
cdr3_aa: CASSLEAEVAPLHF
cdr3_nt: TGCGCCAGCAGCTTGGAGGCAGAGGTAGCACCCCTCCACTTT

d_call: TRBD2
j_call: TRBJ2-3
clone_size: NA
v_call: TRBV4-3
cdr3_aa: CASSHTPSGGGSDTQYF
cdr3_nt: TGCGCCAGCAGCCATACCCCATCAGGCGGGGGATCAGATACGCAGTATTTT

d_call: NA
j_call: TRBJ2-2
clone_size: NA
v_call: TRBV6-5
cdr3_aa: CASSYRANTGELFF
cdr3_nt: TGTGCCAGCAGTTACAGGGCGAACACCGGGGAGCTGTTTTTT

d_call: NA
j_call: TRBJ2-1
clone_size: NA
v_call: TRBV6-2/TRBV6-3
cdr3_aa: CASSYWSRGSYNEQFF
cdr3_nt: TGTGCCAGCAGTTATTGGAGTCGGGGCTCCTACAATGAGCAGTTCTTC

d_call: NA
j_call: TRBJ2-1
clone_size: NA
v_call: TRBV6-5
cdr3_aa: CASSSQGYLNEQFF
cdr3_nt: TGTGCCAGCAGTTCCCAGGGCTACCTCAATGAGCAGTTCTTC

d_call: NA
j_call: TRBJ2-3
clone_size: NA
v_call: TRBV6-2/TRBV6-3
cdr3_aa: CASSHPSESTDTQYF
cdr3_nt: TGTGCCAGCAGTCATCCTAGCGAGAGCACAGATACGCAGTATTTT

d_call: NA
j_call: TRBJ2-3
clone_size: NA
v_call: TRBV6-1
cdr3_aa: CASSENEPTDTQYF
cdr3_nt: TGTGCCAGCAGCGAAAACGAACCCACAGATACGCAGTATTTT

d_call: NA
j_call: TRBJ1-1
clone_size: NA
v_call: TRBV2
cdr3_aa: CASSGGQNTEAFF
cdr3_nt: TGTGCCAGCAGTGGGGGACAGAACACTGAAGCTTTCTTT

d_call: TRBD1
j_call: TRBJ1-1
clone_size: NA
v_call: TRBV5-1
cdr3_aa: CASSFITGGREWGAEAFF
cdr3_nt: TGCGCCAGCAGCTTCATTACAGGGGGACGGGAGTGGGGAGCTGAAGCTTTCTTT

d_call: TRBD1
j_call: TRBJ2-1
clone_size: NA
v_call: TRBV7-7
cdr3_aa: CASSSDRGPYNEQFF
cdr3_nt: TGTGCCAGCAGCTCGGACAGGGGTCCCTACAATGAGCAGTTCTTC

d_call: NA
j_call: TRBJ1-1
clone_size: NA
v_call: TRBV15
cdr3_aa: CATSRGAGVTEAFF
cdr3_nt: TGTGCCACCAGCAGGGGGGCTGGTGTCACTGAAGCTTTCTTT

d_call: NA
j_call: TRBJ2-2
clone_size: few
v_call: TRBV5-4
cdr3_aa: CASSLDRNTGELFF
cdr3_nt: TGTGCCAGCAGCTTGGACCGGAACACCGGGGAGCTGTTTTTT

d_call: TRBD1
j_call: TRBJ1-5
clone_size: NA
v_call: TRBV7-9
cdr3_aa: CASSPPGQDNQPQHF
cdr3_nt: TGTGCCAGCAGCCCACCGGGACAGGACAATCAGCCCCAGCATTTT

d_call: NA
j_call: TRBJ1-1
clone_size: once
v_call: TRBV2
cdr3_aa: CASRPTGTEAFF
cdr3_nt: TGTGCCAGCAGGCCTACAGGCACTGAAGCTTTCTTT

d_call: TRBD1
j_call: TRBJ2-7
clone_size: NA
v_call: TRBV5-4
cdr3_aa: CASSLDDRGLEQYF
cdr3_nt: TGTGCCAGCAGCTTGGACGACAGGGGGCTTGAGCAGTACTTC

d_call: TRBD1
j_call: TRBJ1-6
clone_size: NA
v_call: TRBV7-2
cdr3_aa: CASSPRQGSYNSPLHF
cdr3_nt: TGTGCCAGCAGCCCTAGACAGGGATCCTATAATTCACCCCTCCACTTT

d_call: TRBD2
j_call: TRBJ2-5
clone_size: NA
v_call: TRBV4-2
cdr3_aa: CASSQEGPAGGPETQYF
cdr3_nt: TGTGCCAGCAGCCAAGAGGGGCCAGCGGGGGGGCCGGAGACCCAGTACTTC

d_call: NA
j_call: TRBJ1-4
clone_size: NA
v_call: TRBV6-5
cdr3_aa: CASSFKEKLFF
cdr3_nt: TGTGCCAGCAGTTTTAAGGAAAAACTGTTTTTT

d_call: TRBD2
j_call: TRBJ2-3
clone_size: NA
v_call: TRBV2
cdr3_aa: CASSEGGGPDTQYF
cdr3_nt: TGTGCCAGCAGTGAGGGCGGGGGGCCAGATACGCAGTATTTT

d_call: NA
j_call: TRBJ1-3
clone_size: NA
v_call: TRBV5-6
cdr3_aa: CASSSWGGNTIYF
cdr3_nt: TGTGCCAGCAGCTCCTGGGGGGGAAACACCATATATTTT

d_call: NA
j_call: TRBJ2-7
clone_size: NA
v_call: TRBV27
cdr3_aa: CASGLNSYEQYF
cdr3_nt: TGTGCCAGCGGCTTAAACTCCTACGAGCAGTACTTC

d_call: NA
j_call: TRBJ2-1
clone_size: NA
v_call: TRBV11-3
cdr3_aa: CASSRLGAGYNEQFF
cdr3_nt: TGTGCCAGCAGCAGATTAGGGGCCGGCTACAATGAGCAGTTCTTC

d_call: NA
j_call: TRBJ2-5
clone_size: NA
v_call: TRBV13
cdr3_aa: CASSFQGLETQYF
cdr3_nt: TGTGCCAGCAGCTTCCAGGGCTTAGAGACCCAGTACTTC

d_call: TRBD2
j_call: TRBJ2-7
clone_size: once
v_call: TRBV5-1
cdr3_aa: CASSLREGYEQYF
cdr3_nt: TGCGCCAGCAGCCTCAGGGAGGGCTACGAGCAGTACTTC

d_call: NA
j_call: TRBJ2-7
clone_size: NA
v_call: TRBV6-5
cdr3_aa: CASSYGGYEEWEQYF
cdr3_nt: TGTGCCAGCAGTTACGGTGGGTACGAGGAGTGGGAGCAGTACTTC

d_call: NA
j_call: TRBJ1-2
clone_size: NA
v_call: TRBV6-6
cdr3_aa: CASSPLKDLNYGYTF
cdr3_nt: TGTGCCAGCAGTCCCCTCAAGGACCTTAACTATGGCTACACCTTC

d_call: NA
j_call: TRBJ2-1
clone_size: once
v_call: TRBV7-9
cdr3_aa: CASSAKDEQFF
cdr3_nt: TGTGCCAGCAGCGCGAAGGATGAGCAGTTCTTC

d_call: NA
j_call: TRBJ1-5
clone_size: NA
v_call: TRBV5-1
cdr3_aa: CASSNRDTHRYSNQPQHF
cdr3_nt: TGCGCCAGCAGCAACCGGGACACACATCGATATAGCAATCAGCCCCAGCATTTT

d_call: NA
j_call: TRBJ1-2
clone_size: NA
v_call: TRBV10-3
cdr3_aa: CAHRHGSNYGYTF
cdr3_nt: TGTGCCCATCGTCACGGATCTAACTATGGCTACACCTTC

d_call: NA
j_call: TRBJ1-6
clone_size: once
v_call: TRBV7-9
cdr3_aa: CASSSGTIFSNSPLHF
cdr3_nt: TGTGCCAGCAGCTCCGGGACCATCTTTTCCAATTCACCCCTCCACTTT

d_call: NA
j_call: TRBJ1-5
clone_size: NA
v_call: TRBV15
cdr3_aa: CATSRESGDYSNQPQHF
cdr3_nt: TGTGCCACCAGCAGAGAGTCAGGAGACTATAGCAATCAGCCCCAGCATTTT

d_call: TRBD2
j_call: TRBJ2-1
clone_size: once
v_call: TRBV7-8
cdr3_aa: CASIAGGWNEQFF
cdr3_nt: TGTGCCAGCATAGCGGGGGGGTGGAATGAGCAGTTCTTC

d_call: NA
j_call: TRBJ2-2
clone_size: NA
v_call: TRBV4-3
cdr3_aa: CASSQDRAGPGELFF
cdr3_nt: TGCGCCAGCAGCCAAGATAGGGCAGGGCCCGGGGAGCTGTTTTTT

d_call: NA
j_call: TRBJ1-2
clone_size: NA
v_call: TRBV12-3/TRBV12-4
cdr3_aa: CASPGDTRGGYTF
cdr3_nt: TGTGCCTCCCCAGGGGATACCCGCGGGGGCTACACCTTC

d_call: NA
j_call: TRBJ2-1
clone_size: medium-sized
v_call: TRBV27
cdr3_aa: CASSLGGSYNEQFF
cdr3_nt: TGTGCCAGCAGTTTAGGCGGCTCCTACAATGAGCAGTTCTTC

d_call: TRBD1
j_call: TRBJ1-5
clone_size: NA
v_call: TRBV23-1
cdr3_aa: CASIKQGNQPQHF
cdr3_nt: TGCGCCAGCATTAAACAGGGGAATCAGCCCCAGCATTTT

d_call: TRBD1
j_call: TRBJ2-7
clone_size: once
v_call: TRBV7-9
cdr3_aa: CASSQGAYEQYF
cdr3_nt: TGTGCCAGCAGCCAGGGGGCCTACGAGCAGTACTTC

d_call: NA
j_call: TRBJ1-2
clone_size: few
v_call: TRBV6-5
cdr3_aa: CASSYVGDGYTF
cdr3_nt: TGTGCCAGCAGCTACGTCGGGGATGGCTACACCTTC

d_call: TRBD2
j_call: TRBJ2-1
clone_size: NA
v_call: TRBV2
cdr3_aa: CASSERPSGASYNEQFF
cdr3_nt: TGTGCCAGCAGTGAACGGCCTAGCGGGGCTTCATACAATGAGCAGTTCTTC

d_call: TRBD1
j_call: TRBJ2-2
clone_size: NA
v_call: TRBV4-3
cdr3_aa: CASSQFLGTGGTGELFF
cdr3_nt: TGCGCCAGCAGCCAATTCTTAGGGACAGGAGGGACCGGGGAGCTGTTTTTT

d_call: NA
j_call: TRBJ1-1
clone_size: few
v_call: TRBV6-5
cdr3_aa: CASSYYRGGTEAFF
cdr3_nt: TGTGCCAGCAGTTACTATCGGGGCGGTACTGAAGCTTTCTTT

d_call: NA
j_call: TRBJ2-1
clone_size: NA
v_call: TRBV6-5
cdr3_aa: CASKDRSRREQFF
cdr3_nt: TGTGCCAGCAAAGACAGGTCCCGTAGGGAGCAGTTCTTC

d_call: NA
j_call: TRBJ1-5
clone_size: NA
v_call: TRBV29-1
cdr3_aa: CSVSRGLNQPQHF
cdr3_nt: TGCAGCGTTTCCCGGGGCCTCAATCAGCCCCAGCATTTT

d_call: NA
j_call: TRBJ2-1
clone_size: NA
v_call: TRBV5-4
cdr3_aa: CASSLSGGGTFFFF
cdr3_nt: TGTGCCAGCAGCTTGTCCGGAGGGGGAACCTTCTTTTTCTTC

d_call: NA
j_call: TRBJ2-5
clone_size: NA
v_call: TRBV5-1
cdr3_aa: CASTPGGRVLGETQYF
cdr3_nt: TGCGCCAGCACACCTGGGGGCAGGGTACTGGGAGAGACCCAGTACTTC

d_call: TRBD1
j_call: TRBJ1-6
clone_size: once
v_call: TRBV7-9
cdr3_aa: CASSLSGGYNSPLHF
cdr3_nt: TGTGCCAGCAGCTTATCAGGGGGCTATAATTCACCCCTCCACTTT

d_call: NA
j_call: TRBJ1-5
clone_size: once
v_call: TRBV4-1
cdr3_aa: CASSLYGPDQPQHF
cdr3_nt: TGCGCCAGCAGCCTGTACGGACCCGATCAGCCCCAGCATTTT

d_call: NA
j_call: TRBJ1-2
clone_size: NA
v_call: TRBV4-3
cdr3_aa: CASSQLLLAANYGYTF
cdr3_nt: TGCGCCAGCAGCCAGCTGCTCCTGGCAGCCAACTATGGCTACACCTTC

d_call: NA
j_call: TRBJ1-2
clone_size: NA
v_call: TRBV27
cdr3_aa: CASSLGPLDGYTF
cdr3_nt: TGTGCCAGCAGTTTAGGACCGCTGGATGGCTACACCTTC

d_call: NA
j_call: TRBJ2-7
clone_size: few
v_call: TRBV28
cdr3_aa: CASSTGTTLQGKTYEQYF
cdr3_nt: TGTGCCAGCAGTACCGGTACGACCCTACAGGGTAAGACCTACGAGCAGTACTTC